This T cell receptor (beta chain) emerged from a study of blood T cell repertoires in COVID-19. About the study: From T cells, B-cell-depleted T cells, or PBMCs came the material, which was cDNA or gDNA.

Germline lookup yields CDR1 SGHTA and CDR2 FQGTGA. V shed 4 bases, J shed 2 bases, and the junction held 1 base outside the gene matches. The CDR3 has 13 amino acids. Authors' analysis steps: Nucleated cell number was recorded as an estimate derived from reference gene primer amplification. This table comes from immunoSEQ multiplex PCR, and its TCRdb copy is limited to in-frame clones, with some not included. V and J calls and clone size are those listed in that table; D and trimming were worked out from the DNA. The repertoire consists of about 320,000 clones, with around nine tenths occurring once and the leading ten covering approximately 4.7%. Donors in Cohort 3 counted as recovered after two negative PCRs, clearance, or symptom resolution.

The clonotype originates from a man between 60 and 75 years old who had recovered from COVID-19. Sequenced: PBMCs or T cells enriched from blood (not recorded which). The genes are TRBV7-3 and TRBJ1-2, with 7 bases aligning to TRBD1. In DNA form, the CDR3 reads TGTGCCAGCAGCTCGGGACAGAACTATGGCTACACCTTC. Encoded protein: CASSSGQNYGYTF.